Reported below is one T cell receptor (beta chain). The sample originates from a study of T cell responses to AZD1222 COVID-19 vaccine. The CDR3 loop spans 14 amino acids. Trimming pared 0 bases from V and 5 bases from J, leaving 11 bases between. Germline loops: CDR1 SGDLS, CDR2 YYNGEE. Sequencing was performed with immunoSEQ multiplex PCR; in TCRdb, only in-frame clones are kept and a portion is missing. Here the sample spans 140,000 or so clones, over 75% being singletons. The sequencing used peripheral blood, collected 28 days after the second dose of the MenACWY control vaccine. V is TRBV9 and J is TRBJ1-1; D might be TRBD1 (5 bases). The TCR comes from an adult who received the MenACWY meningococcal vaccine as a control. As DNA, the CDR3 is TGTGCCAGCAGCGTAGCCGGGGCAAGTACTGAAGCTTTCTTT. Translated, it gives CASSVAGASTEAFF.